This T cell receptor (beta chain) was documented in a study of T cell responses to AZD1222 COVID-19 vaccine (dated by TCRdb to 2020 to 2022). With respect to the entire study: AZD1222 recipients whose second dose came at about 4 weeks and those whose second dose came at about 12 weeks were combined into one group, since spike-specific TCR depth and breadth did not differ between the two schedules. A total of more than 230 trial participants underwent TCR sequencing, of whom about 200 received two doses of AZD1222 and about 25 received two doses of the MenACWY control vaccine. Trial participants were enrolled into age subgroups of 18-55, 56-69 and 70-plus years, which contained around 140, 26 and 57 TCR-sequenced participants, respectively.

The study at large found these results: Reportedly, close to half of the unique spike-specific TCRs recognized epitopes lying outside the regions that are mutated in the B.1.351 and B.1.1.7 variants. Because no samples from the day 14 peak response were available, repertoires could be characterized only after the peak T cell response. Conclusions about previously exposed vaccinees are limited, since just a handful of AZD1222 recipients were seropositive for SARS-CoV-2 at baseline. The 56-69-year group was small, and its depth increase did not reach significance, likely because of low power. Participants were mostly white British, with more females than males. The authors suggested clonal diversity may have been underestimated. After two AZD1222 doses, spike-specific TCR breadth and depth were significantly higher than at day 0 and than in MenACWY recipients. Vaccine-associated CD4 TCRs spanned the whole spike protein, with dominant responses in regions 160-218 and 743-854.

This clone is a singleton in its sample. Its cognate antigen has yet to be identified. No much larger clone is present one base from it, and per-base qualities are unavailable. Per the publication, the time point label means: baseline before first vaccination. Vaccinee samples came from UK trials COV001 and COV002, including a single-blind randomized controlled phase 2/3 trial of AZD1222 (ChAdOx1 nCoV-19) in healthy adults. For TCRbeta chain sequencing, PBMC samples from trial participants were taken at day 0 and at day 28 after the second dose. The germline V gene sets CDR1 to SNHLY and CDR2 to FYNNEI. Trimming removed 6 bases from V and 6 bases from J, leaving 15 bases between the germline ends. There are 14 amino acids in the CDR3, from cysteine to phenylalanine inclusive. CDR3 DNA is the only sequence kept; it has 42 bases, read in frame from the first base. The CDR3 regions of human TCRbeta chains were subjected to immunosequencing. In the original analysis: Repertoire TCRs were checked for matches against a reference library of SARS-CoV-2-specific TCRs that had been generated using the MIRA antigen-specificity platform. Breadth meant the fraction of unique TCRs that were SARS-CoV-2-associated, whereas depth meant the fraction of total T cells that were SARS-CoV-2-associated. Using the MIRA data, each spike-specific TCR was assigned both to the spike region to which the TCR was reactive and to a CD4 or CD8 class. Log10-transformed breadth and depth values were compared by one-way ANOVA with Sidak's multiple comparisons tests. TCRdb limited this immuneACCESS table to in-frame rearrangements with V and J called. A share of clones is missing; checked studies link under half to unresolved V genes, and the rest is unexplained. V and J calls and clone size come straight from that table; D and trimming were deduced from the DNA. The sample table contains about 130,000 clones; only one count was recorded for approximately 85% of them. The ten largest clones represent approximately 1.7% of the sample.

The source was peripheral blood, collected on day 0 of AZD1222 vaccination. The chain uses TRBV2 and TRBJ1-5, with TRBD1 perhaps the D gene, on 5 matching bases. The receptor was derived from an adult in good health. The CDR3 region: CASRGGVMGQPQHF. The nucleotides are TGTGCCAGCAGGGGGGGGGTTATGGGTCAGCCCCAGCATTTT.